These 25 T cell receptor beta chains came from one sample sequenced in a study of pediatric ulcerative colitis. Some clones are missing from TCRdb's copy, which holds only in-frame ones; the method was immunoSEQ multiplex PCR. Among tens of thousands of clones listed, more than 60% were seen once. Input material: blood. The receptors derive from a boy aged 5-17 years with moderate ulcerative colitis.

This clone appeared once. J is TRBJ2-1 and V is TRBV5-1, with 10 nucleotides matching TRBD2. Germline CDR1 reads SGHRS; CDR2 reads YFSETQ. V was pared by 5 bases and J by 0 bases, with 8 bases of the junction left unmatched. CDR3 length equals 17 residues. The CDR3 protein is CASRPFSGGSSYNEQFF. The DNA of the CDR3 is TGCGCCAGCAGACCCTTTAGCGGGGGGAGCTCCTACAATGAGCAGTTCTTC. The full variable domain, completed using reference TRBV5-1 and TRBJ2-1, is KAGVTQTPRYLIKTRGQQVTLSCSPISGHRSVSWYQQTPGQGLQFLFEYFSETQRNKGNFPGRFSGRQFSNSRSEMNVSTLELGDSALYLCASRPFSGGSSYNEQFFGPGTRLTVL.

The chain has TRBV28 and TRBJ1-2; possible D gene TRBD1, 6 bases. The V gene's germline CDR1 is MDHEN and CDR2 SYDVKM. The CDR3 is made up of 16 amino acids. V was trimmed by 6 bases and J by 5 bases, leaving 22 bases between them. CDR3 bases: TGTGCCAGCAGCGGGAGGTACCGGACAGACGATTATGGCTACACCTTC. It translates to CASSGRYRTDDYGYTF.

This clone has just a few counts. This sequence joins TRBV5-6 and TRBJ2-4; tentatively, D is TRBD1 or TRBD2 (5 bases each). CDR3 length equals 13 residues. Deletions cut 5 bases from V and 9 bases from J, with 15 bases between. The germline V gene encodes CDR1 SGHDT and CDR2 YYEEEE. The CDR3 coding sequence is TGTGCCAGCAGGACAGCGACTAACATCATTCAGTACTTC. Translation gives CASRTATNIIQYF.

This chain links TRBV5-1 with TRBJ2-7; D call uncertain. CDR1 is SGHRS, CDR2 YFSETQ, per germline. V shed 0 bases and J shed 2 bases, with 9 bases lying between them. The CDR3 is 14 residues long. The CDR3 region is CASSLDITTYEQYF. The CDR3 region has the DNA TGCGCCAGCAGCTTGGACATTACAACCTACGAGCAGTACTTC.

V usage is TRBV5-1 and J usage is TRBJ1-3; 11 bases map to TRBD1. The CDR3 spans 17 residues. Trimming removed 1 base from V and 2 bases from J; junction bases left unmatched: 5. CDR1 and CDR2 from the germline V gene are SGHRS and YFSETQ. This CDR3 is CASSLIGQGAAGNTIYF. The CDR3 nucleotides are TGCGCCAGCAGCTTGATTGGACAGGGGGCCGCTGGAAACACCATATATTTT. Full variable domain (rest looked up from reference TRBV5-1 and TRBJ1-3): KAGVTQTPRYLIKTRGQQVTLSCSPISGHRSVSWYQQTPGQGLQFLFEYFSETQRNKGNFPGRFSGRQFSNSRSEMNVSTLELGDSALYLCASSLIGQGAAGNTIYFGEGSWLTVV.

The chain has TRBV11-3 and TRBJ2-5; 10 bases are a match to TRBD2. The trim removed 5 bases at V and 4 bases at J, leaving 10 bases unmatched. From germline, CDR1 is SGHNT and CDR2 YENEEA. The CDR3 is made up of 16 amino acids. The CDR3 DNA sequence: TGTGCCAGCAGCCCCGGGGGGCTAGCGGGGGTAGAGACCCAGTACTTC. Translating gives CASSPGGLAGVETQYF.

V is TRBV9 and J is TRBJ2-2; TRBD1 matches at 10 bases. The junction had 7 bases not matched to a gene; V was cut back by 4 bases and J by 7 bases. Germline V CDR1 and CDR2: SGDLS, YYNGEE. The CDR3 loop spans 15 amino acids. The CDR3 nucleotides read TGTGCCAGCAGCCCCGGGACAGGGGAGGACGGGGAGCTGTTTTTT. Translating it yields CASSPGTGEDGELFF.

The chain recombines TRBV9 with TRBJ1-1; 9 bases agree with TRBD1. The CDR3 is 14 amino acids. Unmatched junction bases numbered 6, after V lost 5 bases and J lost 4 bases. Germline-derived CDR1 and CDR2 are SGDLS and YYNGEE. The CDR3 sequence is CASSMTGGSTEAFF. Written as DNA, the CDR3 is TGTGCCAGCAGTATGACAGGGGGGTCCACTGAAGCTTTCTTT.

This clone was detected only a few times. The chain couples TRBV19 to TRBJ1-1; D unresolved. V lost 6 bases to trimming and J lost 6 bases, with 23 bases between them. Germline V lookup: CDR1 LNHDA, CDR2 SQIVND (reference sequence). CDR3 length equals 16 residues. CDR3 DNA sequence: TGTGCCAGTAGGGCGGGAGGCCCACTGGGCTTCTCTGAAGCTTTCTTT. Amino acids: CASRAGGPLGFSEAFF.

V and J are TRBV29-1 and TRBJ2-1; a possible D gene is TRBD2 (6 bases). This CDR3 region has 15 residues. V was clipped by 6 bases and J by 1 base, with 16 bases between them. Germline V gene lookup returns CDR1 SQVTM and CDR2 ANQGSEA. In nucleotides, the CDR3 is TGCAGCGTAGAGATAGCGGAATTTTCCTACAATGAGCAGTTCTTC. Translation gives CSVEIAEFSYNEQFF.

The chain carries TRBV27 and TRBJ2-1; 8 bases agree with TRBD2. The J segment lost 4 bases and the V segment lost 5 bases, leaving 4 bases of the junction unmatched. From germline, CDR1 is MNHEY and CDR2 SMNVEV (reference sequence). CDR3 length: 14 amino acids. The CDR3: CASSRGGRYNEQFF. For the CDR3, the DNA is TGTGCCAGCAGTCGGGGGGGTCGTTACAATGAGCAGTTCTTC.

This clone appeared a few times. CDR3: CASSFRQAWDGAFF. The DNA for the CDR3 is TGCGCCAGCAGCTTCCGACAGGCGTGGGACGGAGCTTTCTTT. This chain uses TRBV5-1 with TRBJ1-1; weak D call: TRBD1 (6 bases). V was shortened by 2 bases and J by 10 bases, with 18 bases between the two germline ends. Germline V gene sequence: CDR1 SGHRS, CDR2 YFSETQ. This CDR3 is built from 14 residues.

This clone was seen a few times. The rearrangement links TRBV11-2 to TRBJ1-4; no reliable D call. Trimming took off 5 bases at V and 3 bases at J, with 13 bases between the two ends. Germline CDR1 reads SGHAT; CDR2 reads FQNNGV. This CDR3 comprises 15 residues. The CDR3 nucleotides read TGTGCCAGCAGCCGCAACTTGGTATCTAATGAAAAACTGTTTTTT. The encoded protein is CASSRNLVSNEKLFF.

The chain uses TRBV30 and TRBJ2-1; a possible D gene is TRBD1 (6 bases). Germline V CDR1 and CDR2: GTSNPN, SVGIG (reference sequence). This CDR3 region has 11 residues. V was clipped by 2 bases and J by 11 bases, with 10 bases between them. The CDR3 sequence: CAWSHQGQQFF. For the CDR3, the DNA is TGTGCCTGGAGTCACCAGGGGCAGCAGTTCTTC.

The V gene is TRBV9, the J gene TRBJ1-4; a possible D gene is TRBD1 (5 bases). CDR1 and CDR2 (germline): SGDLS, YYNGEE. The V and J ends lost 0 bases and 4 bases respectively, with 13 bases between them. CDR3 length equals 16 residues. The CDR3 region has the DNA TGTGCCAGCAGCGTAGAACCCCGACAGCTTAATGAAAAACTGTTTTTT. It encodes CASSVEPRQLNEKLFF.

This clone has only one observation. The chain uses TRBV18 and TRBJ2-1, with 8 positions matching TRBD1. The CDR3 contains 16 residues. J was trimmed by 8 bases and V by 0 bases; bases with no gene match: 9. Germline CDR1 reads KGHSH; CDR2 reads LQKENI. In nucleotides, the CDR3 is TGTGCCAGCTCACCACCTTCCGGACAGGGAAAGGATGAGCAGTTCTTC. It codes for CASSPPSGQGKDEQFF.

The CDR3 sequence is CASSGDTYYGYTF. CDR3 sequence (DNA): TGTGCCAGCAGTGGGGACACCTACTATGGCTACACCTTC. The chain recombines TRBV25-1 with TRBJ1-2; D perhaps matches TRBD1 (6 bases). V was clipped by 4 bases and J by 3 bases, with 9 bases between them. The germline V gene encodes CDR1 MGHDK and CDR2 SYGVNS. The CDR3 contains 13 residues.

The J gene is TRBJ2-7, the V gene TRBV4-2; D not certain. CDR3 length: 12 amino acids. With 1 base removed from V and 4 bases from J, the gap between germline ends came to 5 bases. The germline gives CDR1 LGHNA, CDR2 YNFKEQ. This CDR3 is CASSQVPYEQYF. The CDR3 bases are TGTGCCAGCAGCCAAGTCCCGTACGAGCAGTACTTC.

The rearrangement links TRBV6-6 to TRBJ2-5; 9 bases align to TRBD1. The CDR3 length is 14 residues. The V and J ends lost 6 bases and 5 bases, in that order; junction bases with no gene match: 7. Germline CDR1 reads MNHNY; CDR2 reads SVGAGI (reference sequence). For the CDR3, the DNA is TGTGCCAGCAGCCGATACAGGGGGCCCGAGACCCAGTACTTC. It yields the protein CASSRYRGPETQYF.

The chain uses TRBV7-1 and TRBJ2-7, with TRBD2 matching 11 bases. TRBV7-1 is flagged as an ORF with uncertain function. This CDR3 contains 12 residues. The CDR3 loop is CATGLAVYEQYF. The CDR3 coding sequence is TGTGCGACGGGACTAGCGGTATACGAGCAGTACTTC.

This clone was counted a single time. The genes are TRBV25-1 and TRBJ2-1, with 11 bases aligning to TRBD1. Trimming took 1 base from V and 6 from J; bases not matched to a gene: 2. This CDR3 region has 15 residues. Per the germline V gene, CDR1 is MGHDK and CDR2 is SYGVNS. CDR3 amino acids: CASSELGTGGNEQFF. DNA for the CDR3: TGTGCCAGCAGTGAATTGGGGACAGGGGGCAATGAGCAGTTCTTC.

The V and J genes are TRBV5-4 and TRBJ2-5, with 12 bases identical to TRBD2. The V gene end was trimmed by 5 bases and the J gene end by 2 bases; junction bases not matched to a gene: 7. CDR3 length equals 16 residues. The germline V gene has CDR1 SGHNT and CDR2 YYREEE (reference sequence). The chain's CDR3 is CASSLGLAGLQETQYF. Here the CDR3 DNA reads TGTGCCAGCAGTTTAGGACTAGCGGGGTTGCAAGAGACCCAGTACTTC.

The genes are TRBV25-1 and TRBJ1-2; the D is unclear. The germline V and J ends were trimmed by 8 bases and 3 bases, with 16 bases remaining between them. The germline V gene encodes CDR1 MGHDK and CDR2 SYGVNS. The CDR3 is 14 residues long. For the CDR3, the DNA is TGTGCCAGCGGTGCCTCCTCGATCGACTATGGCTACACCTTC. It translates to CASGASSIDYGYTF.

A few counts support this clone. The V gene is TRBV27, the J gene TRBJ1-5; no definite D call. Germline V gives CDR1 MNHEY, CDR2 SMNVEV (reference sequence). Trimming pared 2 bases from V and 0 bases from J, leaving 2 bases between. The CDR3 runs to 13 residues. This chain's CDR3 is CASSLISNQPQHF. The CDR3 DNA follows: TGTGCCAGCAGTTTAATTAGCAATCAGCCCCAGCATTTT.

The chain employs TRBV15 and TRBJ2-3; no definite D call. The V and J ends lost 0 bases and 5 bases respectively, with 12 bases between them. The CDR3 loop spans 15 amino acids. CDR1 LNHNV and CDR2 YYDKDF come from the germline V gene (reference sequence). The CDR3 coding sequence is TGTGCCACCAGCAGAGATGGCCCCGTGGTAGATACGCAGTATTTT. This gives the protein CATSRDGPVVDTQYF.